This T cell receptor (beta chain) is drawn from a study of vaccination and CD4 T cells after COVID-19. Study background: The convalescents included six males and four females, and among them two were Hispanic while seven were Caucasian. For each participant, vaccination comprised two doses of either the BNT162b2 or the mRNA-1273 vaccine. General study points: Within the convalescent patients, a median around 90% of the SARS-CoV-2-reactive clones were ones that appeared only post-vaccination.

Documented time point: late sampling 161 to 241 days after vaccination in a few convalescent patients. About this clonotype itself: Antigen unknown.

TCRdb used MiXCR to reprocess the PCR reads, holding one entry per CDR3 protein. The repertoire has 25,000 to 30,000 distinct CDR3 sequences, roughly 51% of them found once; the top ten carry around 5.9%. Trimming shortened V by 2 bases and J by 4 bases, and 11 bases separated the two germline ends. Germline CDR1 reads MDHEN; CDR2 reads SYDVKM. The CDR3 runs to 14 residues. The sequence was obtained from a human donor who had recovered from COVID-19. The rearrangement joins TRBV28 to TRBJ1-2; possibly TRBD1 for D (6 bases). The sequencing here drew on CD4+ T cells from blood, taken about 7 months after SARS-CoV-2 vaccination. The CDR3 bases are TGTGCCAGCAGTTTACGGGGGCTTGGCTATGGCTACACCTTC. It translates to CASSLRGLGYGYTF.